One and the same sample provided the 21 T cell receptor beta chains below, sequenced in a study of T cell repertoires in cytomegalovirus infection. Antigen specificity for these receptors is unknown. TCRdb used MiXCR to reprocess the reads, holding one entry per CDR3 protein. The sample consists of about 830,000 distinct CDR3 sequences, about 30% of them appearing once. The sequencing here drew on cultured CD8+ T cells from PBMCs, taken from culture after CMV antigen stimulation. These receptor sequences come from a human donor in good health (CMV status not recorded). Some clones in this sample may be carry-over from other donors' samples.

This clonotype was picked up a small number of times. Here the CDR3 reads CASSYSREAGQPQHF. In DNA, the CDR3 is TGTGCCAGCAGTTACTCGCGTGAGGCCGGTCAGCCCCAGCATTTT. This rearrangement joins TRBV6-5 to TRBJ1-5; D is ambiguous. Germline CDR1 MNHEY, CDR2 SVGAGI. CDR3 length: 15 amino acids. The V gene lost 0 bases and the J gene lost 6 bases, with 12 bases spanning the gap.

The V gene is TRBV19, the J gene TRBJ1-2; possibly TRBD1 for D (5 bases). V lost 10 bases, J lost 6 bases, and 12 bases lay in between. The CDR3 is 11 residues long. Per germline, CDR1 LNHDA and CDR2 SQIVND (reference sequence). The CDR3 DNA follows: TGTGCCACCCGGGACGGCCATGGCTACACCTTC. Its translation: CATRDGHGYTF.

This chain links TRBV7-9 with TRBJ2-5; TRBD1 might be the D (6 bases). The CDR3 sequence is 14 residues long. Germline V lookup: CDR1 SEHNR, CDR2 FQNEAQ (reference sequence). Trimming shortened V by 4 bases and J by 5 bases, and 14 bases separated the two germline ends. The CDR3 DNA is TGTGCCAGCAGCTCACGGCAGGGGCGGGAGACCCAGTACTTC. It is translated as CASSSRQGRETQYF.

This chain links TRBV14 with TRBJ1-5, with 10 bases that match TRBD1. Germline lookup yields CDR1 SGHDN and CDR2 FVKESK. With V trimmed by 0 bases and J by 4 bases, 6 bases remained unmatched. This CDR3 has 17 residues. CDR3 residues: CASSQEGQGVRNQPQHF. The DNA for the CDR3 is TGTGCCAGCAGCCAAGAAGGACAGGGGGTAAGGAATCAGCCCCAGCATTTT.

CDR3 DNA: TGTGCCAGCAGCTTGGGGGGATTTCCCCAAGAGACCCAGTACTTC. This gives the protein CASSLGGFPQETQYF. V is TRBV7-9 and J is TRBJ2-5; D is possibly TRBD2 (6 bases). The CDR3 contains 15 residues. Trimming pared 3 bases from V and 1 base from J, leaving 12 bases between. CDR1 SEHNR and CDR2 FQNEAQ come from the germline V gene (reference sequence).

This clonotype was counted many times. The chain carries TRBV7-3 and TRBJ1-1, with D perhaps TRBD1 (5 bases). The CDR3 is 13 amino acids. Trimming stripped 1 base from V and 7 bases from J, with 10 bases between. Germline values: CDR1 SGHTA, CDR2 FQGTGA. The CDR3, as DNA: TGTGCCAGCAGCTTAATCGGCAGGGATGAAGCTTTCTTT. Its translation is CASSLIGRDEAFF.

This clonotype is a singleton in its sample. The junction and the germline gene differ at one end; a read error may be behind it. V is TRBV27 and J is TRBJ1-1; the D is unclear. In germline, CDR1 is MNHEY, CDR2 SMNVEV (reference sequence). CDR3 size: 12 residues. For the CDR3, the DNA is TGTGCCAGCAGTCCCGGGAACACTGAAGCTTTATTT. It translates to CASSPGNTEALF.

Notes on this clonotype: Just one base apart from a much larger clone, this may be a read error. This sequence joins TRBV12-3 or TRBV12-4 and TRBJ1-5; D perhaps matches TRBD1 (5 bases). This CDR3 spans 14 amino acids. The chain's CDR3 is CASSLSRVNRPQHF. CDR3 in DNA: TGTGCCAGCAGTTTAAGCAGGGTCAATCGGCCCCAGCATTTT.

This clonotype has more than one count but fewer than ten. The chain employs TRBV28 and TRBJ1-2; D might be TRBD1 (6 bases). CDR1 and CDR2 (germline): MDHEN, SYDVKM. This CDR3 has 16 amino acids. V was pared by 5 bases and J by 3 bases, with 19 bases between. CDR3 sequence reads: CASSPTGRRVYYGYTF. In DNA, the CDR3 is TGTGCCAGCAGTCCCACAGGGCGTAGGGTTTACTATGGCTACACCTTC.

The genes are TRBV2 and TRBJ2-7, with D perhaps matching TRBD1 (6 bases). The CDR3 runs 12 residues. The ends were cut back, 11 bases at V and 3 bases at J, with 14 bases in the middle. Germline CDR1 reads SNHLY; CDR2 reads FYNNEI. CDR3 coding DNA: TGTGCCTTCCAGAAGGGGGTCTACGAGCAGTACGTC. This gives the protein CAFQKGVYEQYV.

This clonotype showed up many times. The chain links TRBV7-9 to TRBJ2-3, with D possibly TRBD2 on 6 matching bases. The CDR3 extends over 15 amino acids. Germline assignment: CDR1 SEHNR and CDR2 FQNEAQ (reference sequence). Trimming left V 6 bases short and J 1 base short, with 14 bases between. Written as DNA, the CDR3 is TGTGCCAGCAGTCCAGGAGGAGGGGGCACAGATACGCAGTATTTT. Amino acids: CASSPGGGGTDTQYF.

This rearrangement joins TRBV4-2 to TRBJ2-2; TRBD1 matches 8 bases. This CDR3 region has 15 residues. The V gene end was trimmed by 7 bases and the J gene end by 7 bases; junction bases not matched to a gene: 11. Germline CDR1 and CDR2: LGHNA and YNFKEQ. DNA for the CDR3: TGTGCCAGCAACCTCGCTCAGGGGGCTGGCGGGGAGCTGTTTTTT. Amino acids: CASNLAQGAGGELFF.

This rearrangement joins TRBV2 to TRBJ2-7; maybe TRBD1 (6 bases). The CDR3 has 13 residues. With 6 bases removed from V and 5 bases from J, the gap between germline ends came to 14 bases. Germline V gene data show CDR1 as SNHLY and CDR2 as FYNNEI. CDR3 nucleotide sequence: TGTGCCAGCAGAGAGGGACACGCGAACGAGCAGTACGTC. The encoded protein is CASREGHANEQYV.

The rearrangement uses TRBV4-1 and TRBJ1-6; 8 positions match TRBD1. This CDR3 is 16 amino acids long. The junction had 7 bases not matched to a gene; V was cut back by 5 bases and J by 4 bases. The germline gives CDR1 MGHRA, CDR2 YSYEKL. The CDR3 nucleotides read TGCGCCAGCAGCACCCATGACAGGGGTTATAATTCACCCCTCCACTTT. Its protein product is CASSTHDRGYNSPLHF.

This clonotype was counted a single time. A read error may explain this, as a much larger clone is one base away. The chain uses TRBV7-6 and TRBJ2-7, with D perhaps TRBD1 or TRBD2 (5 bases each). In germline, CDR1 is SGHVS, CDR2 FNYEAQ. CDR3 length: 13 residues. V lost 5 bases, J lost 9 bases, and 17 bases lay in between. The CDR3 here is CASSVGAGLVQYV. The DNA of the CDR3 is TGTGCCAGCAGCGTCGGGGCAGGGCTCGTGCAGTACGTC.

This chain connects TRBV6-2 or TRBV6-3 to TRBJ2-7; the D is unclear. Looked up from germline, CDR1 is MNHEY and CDR2 is SVGEGT. Trimming stripped 4 bases from V and 3 bases from J, with 7 bases between. This CDR3 comprises 12 residues. The CDR3 spells CASSFNIYEQYV. The CDR3 DNA sequence: TGTGCCAGCAGTTTTAACATCTACGAGCAGTACGTC.

This clonotype has only a few counts. DNA for the CDR3: TGTGCCAGCAGTTACTCGACTGGCCGGAATACGCAGTATTTT. This sequence encodes CASSYSTGRNTQYF. The V and J genes are TRBV6-2 or TRBV6-3 and TRBJ2-3; D is unclear. This CDR3 has 14 residues. Deletions cut 0 bases from V and 7 bases from J, with 11 bases between. Germline CDR1 is MNHEY and CDR2 is SVGEGT.

V gene TRBV7-2 combines with J gene TRBJ1-2; the D gene is possibly TRBD1 (5 bases). Germline V lookup: CDR1 SGHTA, CDR2 FQGNSA. CDR3 length equals 18 residues. V lost 5 bases to trimming and J lost 2 bases, with 24 bases between them. CDR3: CASSAAWGFLQPNYGYTF. The CDR3 nucleotides read TGTGCCAGCAGCGCCGCCTGGGGGTTTCTCCAACCGAACTATGGCTACACCTTC. Together with reference TRBV7-2 and TRBJ1-2, the CDR3 gives the full variable domain: GAGVSQSPSNKVTEKGKDVELRCDPISGHTALYWYRQSLGQGLEFLIYFQGNSAPDKSGLPSDRFSAERTGGSVSTLTIQRTQQEDSAVYLCASSAAWGFLQPNYGYTFGSGTRLTVV.

The rearrangement links TRBV27 to TRBJ2-1; 7 positions match TRBD2. The CDR3 is 13 residues long. Germline V CDR1 and CDR2: MNHEY, SMNVEV (reference sequence). The V segment lost 6 bases and the J segment 6 bases; nucleotides outside the gene matches: 5. The CDR3 DNA sequence: TGTGCCAGCAGATGGGGGGGGGGCAATGAGCAGTTCTTC. Amino acids: CASRWGGGNEQFF.

In its sample, this clonotype was seen a few times. The chain recombines TRBV12-3 or TRBV12-4 with TRBJ2-7; TRBD1 matches at 10 bases. The ends lost 1 base at V and 5 bases at J; junction bases unmatched: 5. The CDR3 runs 15 residues. This chain's CDR3 is CASSLGIGTGDEQYV. CDR3 DNA: TGTGCCAGCAGTTTAGGAATTGGGACAGGGGACGAGCAGTACGTC.

J is TRBJ1-5 and V is TRBV7-9; 7 bases are shared with TRBD1. This CDR3 is built from 16 residues. Trimming took 1 base from V and 4 from J; bases not matched to a gene: 7. Germline values: CDR1 SEHNR, CDR2 FQNEAQ (reference sequence). Written as DNA, the CDR3 is TGTGCCAGCAGCTTAGGACAGGGTATGCGGAATCAGCCCCAGCATTTT. Its translation is CASSLGQGMRNQPQHF.